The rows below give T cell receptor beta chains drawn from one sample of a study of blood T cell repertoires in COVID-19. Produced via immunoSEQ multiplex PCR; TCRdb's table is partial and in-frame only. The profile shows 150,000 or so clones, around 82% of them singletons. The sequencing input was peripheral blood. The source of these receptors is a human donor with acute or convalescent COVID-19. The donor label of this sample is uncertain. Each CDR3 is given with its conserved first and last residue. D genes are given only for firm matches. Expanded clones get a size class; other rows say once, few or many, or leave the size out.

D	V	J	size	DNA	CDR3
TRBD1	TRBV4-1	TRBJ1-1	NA	TGCGCCAGCAGCCCCTGGGACAGGTACAACACTGAAGCTTTCTTT	CASSPWDRYNTEAFF
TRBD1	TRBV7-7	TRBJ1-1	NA	TGTGCTAGCAGCCCAAATGACAGGGCTGAAGCTTTCTTT	CASSPNDRAEAFF
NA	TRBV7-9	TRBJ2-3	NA	TGTGCCAGCAGCTTCGGAATTGGCGGAGGAATCACAGATACGCAGTATTTT	CASSFGIGGGITDTQYF
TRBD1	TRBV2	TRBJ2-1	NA	TGTGCCAGCAGTGAACCGGGACAGGGAAGGTTCTTC	CASSEPGQGRFF
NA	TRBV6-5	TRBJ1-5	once	TGTGCCAGCAGTTACTCCCCAGGGTGGGTCAATCAGCCCCAGCATTTT	CASSYSPGWVNQPQHF
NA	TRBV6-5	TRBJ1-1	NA	TGTGCCAGCAGGCCCAATCGGGGGGAGAACACTGAAGCTTTCTTT	CASRPNRGENTEAFF
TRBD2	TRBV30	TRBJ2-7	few	TGTGCCTGGAGACTAGCGGGGAAAGACGAGCAGTACTTC	CAWRLAGKDEQYF
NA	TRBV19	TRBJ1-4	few	TGTGCCAGTAGGGGGAGGGTCGATAGGGGAGAAAAACTGTTTTTT	CASRGRVDRGEKLFF
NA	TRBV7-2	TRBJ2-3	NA	TGTGCCAGCAGCTTAGATACACAGACGAAAGATACGCAGTATTTT	CASSLDTQTKDTQYF
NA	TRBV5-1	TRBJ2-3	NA	TGCGCCAGCAGCTCCCAACGGGGGGATACGCAGTATTTT	CASSSQRGDTQYF
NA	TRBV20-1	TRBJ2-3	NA	TGCAGTGCTAGAGCAGGAGATACGCAGTATTTT	CSARAGDTQYF
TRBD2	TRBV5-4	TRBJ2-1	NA	TGTGCCAGCAGCCGTAGCGGGGGGCCCTTGGGCAATGAGCAGTTCTTC	CASSRSGGPLGNEQFF
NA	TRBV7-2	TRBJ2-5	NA	TGTGCCAGCAGCTTAAACAGGAACCAAGAGACCCAGTACTTC	CASSLNRNQETQYF
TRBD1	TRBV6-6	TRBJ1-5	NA	TGTGCCAGCAGTTACTCCCGGACAGGGGGCTGGCAGCCCCAGCATTTT	CASSYSRTGGWQPQHF
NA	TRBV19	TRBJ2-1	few	TGTGCCAGTAAGACACAACGAAACTCCTACAATGAGCAGTTCTTC	CASKTQRNSYNEQFF
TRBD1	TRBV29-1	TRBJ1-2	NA	TGCGGATGCAGGGGGTCCACCCAAAGTAACTATGGCTACACCTTC	CGCRGSTQSNYGYTF
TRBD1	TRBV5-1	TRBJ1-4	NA	TGCGCCAGCAGCCCCGGGACAGGGGGCGTTGGTGAAAAACTGTTTTTT	CASSPGTGGVGEKLFF
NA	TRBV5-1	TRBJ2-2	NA	TGCGCCAGCAGCCTGAGTACAGACGCGAACACCGGGGAGCTGTTTTTT	CASSLSTDANTGELFF
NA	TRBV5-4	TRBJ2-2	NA	TGTGCCAGCAGTCACGCGGGACAGAGGAACACCGGGGAGCTGTTTTTT	CASSHAGQRNTGELFF
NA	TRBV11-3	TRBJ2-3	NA	TGTGCCAGCAGCCCTGGGAGGGGGGAAACAGATACGCAGTATTTT	CASSPGRGETDTQYF
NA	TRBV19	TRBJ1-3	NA	TGTGCCAGTAGTCAACATACTGGAAACACCATATATTTT	CASSQHTGNTIYF
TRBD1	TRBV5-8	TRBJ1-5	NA	TGTGCCAGCAGCTTGGGGCAAGCTTACAGGGGGGCCAATCAGCCCCAGCATTTT	CASSLGQAYRGANQPQHF